The 12 T cell receptor beta chains listed next were all sequenced from one sample in a study of beta chain features in type 1 diabetes. Study observations and caveats: Researchers report that Type 1 diabetes patients had moderately but significantly shorter TCRB CDR3s across all four CD4+ subsets.

Their recognized antigens are unknown. Expressed TCRB transcripts were sequenced, since all the RNA that had been isolated was reverse transcribed. Generated by immunoSEQ multiplex PCR, the TCRdb table keeps only in-frame clones and is missing some. The sample carries about 160,000 clones, approximately 8% recorded once. Input material: central memory CD4+ T cells from blood. These receptors were taken from a man aged 18-30 years with type 1 diabetes.

This chain uses TRBV29-1 with TRBJ1-1, with a possible D match to TRBD1 (6 bases). The CDR3 runs to 14 residues. V lost 5 bases and J lost 5, with 18 bases in between. Germline V gene data show CDR1 as SQVTM and CDR2 as ANQGSEA. The CDR3 here is CSVLQGSVGTEAFF. For the CDR3, the DNA is TGCAGCGTTTTACAGGGAAGTGTCGGGACTGAAGCTTTCTTT.

The chain's CDR3 is CASSLSWRLETQYF. The CDR3 DNA reads as TGTGCCAGCAGCTTATCTTGGCGGCTGGAGACCCAGTACTTC. The gene calls are TRBV7-2 and TRBJ2-5; D ambiguous. V dropped 2 bases and J dropped 5 bases, with 12 bases sitting between them. This CDR3 contains 14 residues. Germline loops: CDR1 SGHTA, CDR2 FQGNSA.

This clone was found a few times. This chain links TRBV30 with TRBJ2-3; possible D gene TRBD2, 5 bases. The CDR3 runs 12 residues. From germline, CDR1 is GTSNPN and CDR2 SVGIG (reference sequence). V lost 2 bases to trimming and J lost 4 bases, with 7 bases between them. The CDR3 sequence is CAWSKGADTQYF. The CDR3, as DNA: TGTGCCTGGAGTAAGGGAGCAGATACGCAGTATTTT.

J is TRBJ2-3 and V is TRBV6-6; D is perhaps TRBD2 (5 bases). Germline loops: CDR1 MNHNY, CDR2 SVGAGI (reference sequence). V was cut by 0 bases and J by 3 bases, with 7 bases left in between. The CDR3 consists of 14 residues. Here the CDR3 reads CASSYSRETDTQYF. In nucleotides, the CDR3 is TGTGCCAGCAGTTACTCGAGGGAGACAGATACGCAGTATTTT.

The CDR3 DNA reads as TGTGCCTGGAGGGAAACAGGGATCCAAGAGACCCAGTACTTC. Its protein product is CAWRETGIQETQYF. This chain uses TRBV30 with TRBJ2-5, with D perhaps TRBD1 (6 bases). Trimming shortened V by 3 bases and J by 1 base, and 12 bases separated the two germline ends. CDR3 length: 14 residues. From germline, CDR1 is GTSNPN and CDR2 SVGIG (reference sequence).

This clone was seen only a few times. The genes are TRBV5-6 and TRBJ1-1; D remains ambiguous. The CDR3 has 14 amino acids. Germline V gives CDR1 SGHDT, CDR2 YYEEEE. Trimming stripped 4 bases from V and 4 bases from J, with 14 bases between. This CDR3 reads CASSPPAGLTEAFF. DNA for the CDR3: TGTGCCAGCAGCCCCCCCGCGGGTCTCACTGAAGCTTTCTTT.

This clone has only a few counts. The J gene is TRBJ2-5, the V gene TRBV2; 8 nucleotides line up with TRBD1. The CDR3 consists of 15 residues. The trim removed 4 bases at V and 1 base at J, leaving 5 bases unmatched. Germline V gene sequence: CDR1 SNHLY, CDR2 FYNNEI. The CDR3 DNA reads TGTGCCAGCAGTGGGATGGGACAGGTCCAAGAGACCCAGTACTTC. This encodes CASSGMGQVQETQYF.

The CDR3 nucleotides are TGTGCCAGCAACCTCCGGGGGGCCGTCGATGAGCAGTTCTTC. Amino acid sequence: CASNLRGAVDEQFF. V usage is TRBV28 and J usage is TRBJ2-1; D possibly corresponds to TRBD2 (7 bases). Trimming stripped 7 bases from V and 8 bases from J, with 18 bases between. Germline lookup yields CDR1 MDHEN and CDR2 SYDVKM. This CDR3 is 14 amino acids long.

This chain connects TRBV5-1 to TRBJ1-1; the match to TRBD1 covers 8 bases. V trimming: 7 bases; J trimming: 5 bases; junction bases outside the gene matches: 10. The length of the CDR3 is 14 residues. CDR1 and CDR2 (germline): SGHRS, YFSETQ. The CDR3 DNA is TGCGCCAGCGGTGGCTCAGGGGGCGGAACTGAAGCTTTCTTT. Encoded protein: CASGGSGGGTEAFF.

This clone has a handful of counts. V usage is TRBV19 and J usage is TRBJ2-6, with D possibly TRBD2 on 6 matching bases. The CDR3 length is 19 residues. From germline, CDR1 is LNHDA and CDR2 SQIVND (reference sequence). V was clipped by 7 bases and J by 6 bases, with 28 bases between them. Here the CDR3 reads CASTPLGGVPFMKANVLTF. DNA of the CDR3: TGTGCCAGTACCCCCTTGGGAGGAGTACCATTTATGAAGGCCAACGTCCTGACTTTC.

This clone has a handful of counts. The chain links TRBV7-4 to TRBJ2-7, with 10 bases lining up with TRBD2. This CDR3 is built from 14 residues. The V segment lost 3 bases and the J segment 5 bases; nucleotides outside the gene matches: 4. Germline CDR1 reads SGHVT; CDR2 reads SQSDAQ. For the CDR3, the DNA is TGTGCCAGCAGCTTGAAAGCGGGAGGGCACGAGCAGTACTTC. As protein: CASSLKAGGHEQYF.

The chain joins TRBV5-1 to TRBJ2-7, with TRBD1 identical over 7 bases. The CDR3 totals 14 residues. The ends lost 5 bases at V and 2 bases at J; junction bases unmatched: 7. Germline V gene sequence: CDR1 SGHRS, CDR2 YFSETQ. The CDR3 nucleotides read TGCGCCAGCAGGACAGGGACGGAGCCCTACGAGCAGTACTTC. Residues: CASRTGTEPYEQYF. The full variable domain, completed using reference TRBV5-1 and TRBJ2-7, is KAGVTQTPRYLIKTRGQQVTLSCSPISGHRSVSWYQQTPGQGLQFLFEYFSETQRNKGNFPGRFSGRQFSNSRSEMNVSTLELGDSALYLCASRTGTEPYEQYFGPGTRLTVT.